This T cell receptor (beta chain) was sequenced in a study of blood T cell repertoires in COVID-19. This clone appeared once. Germline loops: CDR1 KGHSH, CDR2 LQKENI. V was shortened by 5 bases and J by 1 base, with 7 bases between the two germline ends. This CDR3 spans 13 amino acids. Assay: immunoSEQ multiplex PCR; the TCRdb copy retains only in-frame clones and omits some. The table has about 5,600 clones, around 84% seen once. The sample taken for sequencing was peripheral blood. The rearrangement links TRBV18 to TRBJ2-3; no firm D call. The receptor's source is a human donor in a cohort sampled during active COVID-19. The CDR3 region is CASSSRGTDTQYF. CDR3 bases: TGTGCCAGCTCATCAAGAGGCACAGATACGCAGTATTTT.